The 11 T cell receptor beta chains presented below share a single source sample, sequenced in a study of T cells after yellow fever vaccination. Using its own MiXCR run on the 5' RACE reads, TCRdb lists one record per CDR3 protein. The sample has about 310,000 distinct CDR3 sequences; around 3.6% are singletons. This specimen consisted of PBMCs, obtained on the day of the yellow fever booster vaccination. All receptors derive from a man aged 18 to 29 who received the YFV17D yellow fever vaccine.

This clonotype has more than one count but fewer than ten. The chain joins TRBV6-2 or TRBV6-3 to TRBJ1-1, with TRBD1 as a possible D gene (6 bases). The CDR3 spans 14 residues. With 10 bases removed from V and 4 bases from J, the gap between germline ends came to 19 bases. Germline-derived CDR1 and CDR2 are MNHEY and SVGEGT. The DNA for the CDR3 is TGTGCCACCAGGGGAGAGCTTCTCGGCACTGAAGCTTTCTTT. Protein: CATRGELLGTEAFF.

A few counts support this clonotype. The gene calls are TRBV30 and TRBJ2-7, with TRBD1 identical over 10 bases. The CDR3 is 13 amino acids. The germline CDR1 and CDR2 sequences are GTSNPN and SVGIG (reference sequence). The V and J ends lost 3 bases and 4 bases, in that order; junction bases with no gene match: 3. CDR3: CAWSWTGGYEQYF. The CDR3 DNA reads TGTGCCTGGAGCTGGACAGGGGGGTACGAGCAGTACTTC.

The chain combines TRBV6-5 with TRBJ2-7, with D tentatively TRBD1 (5 bases). CDR3 length equals 13 residues. Germline assignment: CDR1 MNHEY and CDR2 SVGAGI. Trimming removed 0 bases from V and 6 bases from J, with 9 bases in between. The CDR3 here is CASSYSIGAEQYV. In DNA, the CDR3 is TGTGCCAGCAGTTACTCGATTGGGGCCGAGCAGTACGTC.

This clonotype was observed many times. This chain joins TRBV5-1 and TRBJ1-4; D is ambiguous. CDR1 is SGHRS, CDR2 YFSETQ, per germline. V gave up 5 bases and J gave up 2 bases, with 10 bases separating them. The CDR3 has 14 residues. The CDR3: CASRPRWTNEKLFF. In DNA, the CDR3 is TGCGCCAGCAGGCCGAGGTGGACTAATGAAAAACTGTTTTTT.

The genes are TRBV10-3 and TRBJ1-2, with D uncertain. The CDR3 has 15 amino acids. Per the germline V gene, CDR1 is ENHRY and CDR2 is SYGVKD. V gave up 7 bases and J gave up 2 bases, with 17 bases separating them. This CDR3 reads CAITQRAEVNYGYTF. The CDR3 nucleotides read TGTGCCATCACTCAGAGGGCCGAGGTAAACTATGGCTACACCTTC.

The table lists this clonotype with many counts. The chain links TRBV6-2 or TRBV6-3 to TRBJ1-5; D is unresolved. V shed 2 bases and J shed 5 bases, with 10 bases lying between them. This CDR3 comprises 14 residues. CDR1 is MNHEY, CDR2 SVGEGT, per germline. The CDR3 spells CASSYGDPHQPQHF. The CDR3 DNA follows: TGTGCCAGCAGTTACGGAGACCCCCATCAGCCCCAGCATTTT.

This clonotype has at least ten counts. V gene TRBV10-3 combines with J gene TRBJ2-7, with D unresolved. The CDR3 consists of 12 residues. From germline, CDR1 is ENHRY and CDR2 SYGVKD. The ends were cut back, 3 bases at V and 6 bases at J, with 9 bases in the middle. The CDR3 DNA follows: TGTGCCATCAGTGAAGTGGGTAGCGAGCAGTACTTC. Translating gives CAISEVGSEQYF.

This clonotype was detected ten times or more. The V call is TRBV4-1, the J call TRBJ2-1; 7 nucleotides match TRBD2. V shed 3 bases, J shed 14 bases, and the junction held 4 bases outside the gene matches. Germline V gene data show CDR1 as MGHRA and CDR2 as YSYEKL. CDR3 length: 11 residues. The CDR3, as DNA: TGCGCCAGCAGCCATGGGGGGGTCGAGTTCTTC. Residues: CASSHGGVEFF.

This clonotype was observed many times. CDR3 bases: TGTGCCAGCAGCCCTCAGACAAACTACGAGCAGTACTTC. Its translation is CASSPQTNYEQYF. The chain recombines TRBV3-1 with TRBJ2-7; the D is unclear. V lost 4 bases and J lost 3, with 10 bases in between. This CDR3 comprises 13 residues. The germline gives CDR1 LGHDT, CDR2 YNNKEL (reference sequence).

At least ten counts were recorded for this clonotype. The chain carries TRBV12-3 or TRBV12-4 and TRBJ2-1, with D possibly matching TRBD1 (5 bases). Trimming took 5 bases from V and 11 from J, leaving 13 bases between them. The CDR3 length is 12 residues. CDR3 sequence reads: CASSTAGSKQFF. The CDR3 DNA is TGTGCCAGCAGTACCGCAGGGTCCAAGCAGTTCTTC.

The chain couples TRBV5-6 to TRBJ2-1; TRBD1 agrees at 8 bases. This CDR3 contains 14 residues. Losses at the gene ends were 2 bases for V and 9 bases for J; bases not matched to a gene: 7. CDR1 and CDR2 (germline): SGHDT, YYEEEE. The CDR3 DNA sequence: TGTGCCAGCAGCTTCGACAGGGGAACGGGTGAGCAGTTCTTC. Protein sequence: CASSFDRGTGEQFF.